The 3 T cell receptor beta chains reported below all come from one sample, sequenced in a study of blood T cell repertoires in COVID-19. The data were produced by immunoSEQ multiplex PCR, yet TCRdb's version contains in-frame clones alone and is incomplete. Here the sample spans 110,000 to 150,000 clones, about nine tenths being singletons. Specimen: PBMCs or T cells enriched from blood (not recorded which). The receptors originated from a man between 60 and 75 years old who had recovered from COVID-19.

This chain links TRBV5-4 with TRBJ2-7, with TRBD1 as a possible D gene (6 bases). This CDR3 has 15 residues. Germline-derived CDR1 and CDR2 are SGHNT and YYREEE (reference sequence). Trimming pared 0 bases from V and 2 bases from J, leaving 12 bases between. In DNA, the CDR3 is TGTGCCAGCAGCTTGGGGCAGGGGCTCCCCTACGAGCAGTACTTC. As protein: CASSLGQGLPYEQYF.

The V and J genes are TRBV18 and TRBJ1-1; perhaps TRBD1 as D (6 bases). The germline gives CDR1 KGHSH, CDR2 LQKENI. This CDR3 has 13 amino acids. Trimming pared 2 bases from V and 4 bases from J, leaving 8 bases between. The CDR3 protein is CASSPSGATEAFF. As DNA, the CDR3 is TGTGCCAGCTCACCATCAGGGGCCACTGAAGCTTTCTTT.

The V call is TRBV4-2, the J call TRBJ2-3; the D gene is possibly TRBD2 (5 bases). Germline lookup yields CDR1 LGHNA and CDR2 YNFKEQ. CDR3 size: 14 residues. Trimming cost V 5 bases and J 6 bases, with 15 bases left between them. CDR3 region: CASSWNRGEDTQYF. Written as DNA, the CDR3 is TGTGCCAGCAGCTGGAATCGTGGGGAGGATACGCAGTATTTT.